The source of this T cell receptor (beta chain) is a study of identical twins. General observations from the study: Insertions ran lower in abundant cord blood beta clonotypes, though not in memory repertoires. Conclusions were based on cross-sectional statistical analysis, without following the same donors.

About this clonotype itself: No antigen is known for it.

A universal primer site was added by template switching, and unique molecular identifiers were carried by the cDNA. TCRdb passed the 5' RACE reads through MiXCR, listing each CDR3 protein once. Here the sample spans some 570,000 distinct CDR3 sequences, 20% to 25% being singletons. These data were also reused for a study on yellow fever vaccine responses in identical twins.

Sequencing used CD4+ T cells sorted from blood. This TCR derives from a woman under 30 in good health.

CDR3 protein: CSGLAGGVNEQFF. CDR3 DNA sequence: TGCAGTGGACTAGCGGGAGGAGTCAATGAGCAGTTCTTC. The chain recombines TRBV20-1 with TRBJ2-1; TRBD2 matches 13 bases. The CDR3 loop spans 13 amino acids. V was clipped by 7 bases and J by 6 bases; unmatched bases: 3. From germline, CDR1 is DFQATT and CDR2 SNEGSKA (reference sequence).